The 29 T cell receptor beta chains given below trace back to one sample, sequenced in a study of T cell responses to AZD1222 COVID-19 vaccine. The protocol was immunoSEQ multiplex PCR, while the TCRdb copy is restricted to in-frame clones and leaves out a portion. The table shows 180,000 or so clones, with around 90% occurring only once. The material sequenced was peripheral blood, taken 28 days after the second AZD1222 dose. The receptors shown here come from an adult who received the AZD1222 COVID-19 vaccine.

The CDR3: CASSYGGRGGPEAFF. CDR3 nucleotide sequence: TGTGCCAGCAGTTACGGCGGCAGGGGGGGCCCTGAAGCTTTCTTT. The chain carries TRBV6-5 and TRBJ1-1; 7 nucleotides agree with TRBD1. This CDR3 is 15 amino acids long. In germline, CDR1 is MNHEY, CDR2 SVGAGI. The trim removed 2 bases at V and 6 bases at J, leaving 9 bases unmatched.

Here the CDR3 reads CASSQGTGPEAFF. DNA of the CDR3: TGTGCCAGCAGCCAGGGGACAGGGCCTGAAGCTTTCTTT. The chain couples TRBV3-1 (or the pseudogene TRBV3-2) to TRBJ1-1, with 9 bases fitting TRBD1. The CDR3 totals 13 residues. V lost 3 bases and J lost 6; bases outside the gene matches: 2. Germline V CDR1 and CDR2: LGHDT, YNNKEL (reference sequence).

This clone occurred once. This chain uses TRBV11-3 with TRBJ2-1; TRBD1 matches 9 bases. V shed 0 bases, J shed 8 bases, and the junction held 5 bases outside the gene matches. Germline assignment: CDR1 SGHNT and CDR2 YENEEA. The CDR3 contains 15 residues. The CDR3 sequence is CASSLEGTGFDEQFF. CDR3 sequence (DNA): TGTGCCAGCAGCTTAGAAGGGACAGGGTTCGATGAGCAGTTCTTC.

This chain connects TRBV4-2 to TRBJ1-5; D is unresolved. CDR1 and CDR2 from the germline V gene are LGHNA and YNFKEQ. V was cut by 0 bases and J by 1 base, with 7 bases left in between. The CDR3 totals 15 residues. CDR3 DNA sequence: TGTGCCAGCAGCCAAGAGTTCGGGAGCAATCAGCCCCAGCATTTT. It specifies CASSQEFGSNQPQHF.

The genes are TRBV27 and TRBJ2-7, with 12 positions matching TRBD2. The V segment lost 5 bases and the J segment 3 bases; nucleotides outside the gene matches: 5. Germline CDR1 MNHEY, CDR2 SMNVEV (reference sequence). The CDR3 totals 15 residues. CDR3 in DNA: TGTGCCAGCAGTCCACGGACTAGCGGGGTCTACGAGCAGTACTTC. It is translated as CASSPRTSGVYEQYF.

This sequence joins TRBV28 and TRBJ2-7, with no clear D. CDR1 is MDHEN and CDR2 is SYDVKM in the germline V gene. The CDR3 sequence is 15 residues long. V shed 3 bases and J shed 5 bases, with 17 bases lying between them. The chain's CDR3 is CASSLGQGLGNEQYF. The DNA of the CDR3 is TGTGCCAGCAGTTTGGGTCAAGGGCTGGGGAACGAGCAGTACTTC.

The chain uses TRBV7-2 and TRBJ1-6; TRBD1 agrees at 7 bases. The V gene end was trimmed by 5 bases and the J gene end by 7 bases; junction bases not matched to a gene: 8. This CDR3 is 15 amino acids long. CDR1 is SGHTA and CDR2 is FQGNSA in the germline V gene. CDR3 in DNA: TGTGCCAGCAGCCCGAGGACAGGAGAGAATTCACCCCTCCACTTT. Protein: CASSPRTGENSPLHF.

V is TRBV24-1 and J is TRBJ2-3, with 7 positions matching TRBD2. J was trimmed by 0 bases and V by 4 bases; bases with no gene match: 9. The CDR3 sequence is 17 residues long. Looked up from germline, CDR1 is KGHDR and CDR2 is SFDVKD. The CDR3 sequence: CATSEGLPVWSTDTQYF. The CDR3 DNA follows: TGTGCCACCAGTGAGGGACTACCCGTGTGGAGCACAGATACGCAGTATTTT.

This clone was recorded only once. The chain has TRBV19 and TRBJ1-4; TRBD1 is a possible D gene (5 bases). In germline, CDR1 is LNHDA, CDR2 SQIVND (reference sequence). The CDR3 is made up of 13 amino acids. V dropped 2 bases and J dropped 8 bases, with 9 bases sitting between them. Here the CDR3 reads CASSIIRGEKLFF. The DNA of the CDR3 is TGTGCCAGTAGTATAATTCGGGGGGAAAAACTGTTTTTT.

The chain links TRBV5-1 to TRBJ1-2, with 9 bases identical to TRBD1. The germline V gene has CDR1 SGHRS and CDR2 YFSETQ. V trimming: 3 bases; J trimming: 4 bases; junction bases outside the gene matches: 4. This CDR3 is 14 amino acids long. The CDR3 DNA follows: TGCGCCAGCAGCTGGGACAGGGCTACCTATGGCTACACCTTC. This gives the protein CASSWDRATYGYTF.

The genes are TRBV10-3 and TRBJ2-7, with D maybe TRBD2 (7 bases). Trimming stripped 6 bases from V and 3 bases from J, with 12 bases between. CDR1 is ENHRY, CDR2 SYGVKD, per germline. This CDR3 has 13 residues. Here the CDR3 DNA reads TGTGCCATCAGAGGGGGGGGAGGCTACGAGCAGTACTTC. Amino acid sequence: CAIRGGGGYEQYF.

This chain uses TRBV4-1 with TRBJ1-1, with D perhaps TRBD1 (5 bases). V gave up 0 bases and J gave up 8 bases, with 19 bases separating them. The CDR3 covers 16 residues. The germline CDR1 and CDR2 sequences are MGHRA and YSYEKL. In DNA, the CDR3 is TGCGCCAGCAGCCAAGACCCAAGGGGCCTATCCCCCGAAGCTTTCTTT. Its protein product is CASSQDPRGLSPEAFF.

This chain links TRBV24-1 with TRBJ1-2; D remains ambiguous. Trimming removed 5 bases at V and 4 bases at J, with 13 bases between. The CDR3 runs 14 residues. Germline V lookup: CDR1 KGHDR, CDR2 SFDVKD. In nucleotides, the CDR3 is TGTGCCACCAGTGGCCAGACAACAAGCTATGGCTACACCTTC. It specifies CATSGQTTSYGYTF.

This clone has more than one count but fewer than ten. This rearrangement joins TRBV12-3 or TRBV12-4 to TRBJ2-7; D may match TRBD1 or TRBD2 (5 bases each). Trimming removed 8 bases at V and 7 bases at J, with 12 bases between. The CDR3 spans 11 residues. This CDR3 reads CASAPGSEQYF. The CDR3 region has the DNA TGTGCCAGCGCTCCAGGGAGTGAGCAGTACTTC.

This clone was counted once. This chain links TRBV4-1 with TRBJ1-4; 8 nucleotides line up with TRBD1. The CDR3 totals 15 residues. Trimming at V came to 1 base and at J to 5 bases, leaving 3 bases not matched to a gene. The germline V gene has CDR1 MGHRA and CDR2 YSYEKL. CDR3 amino acids: CASSQAGTGNEKLFF. The CDR3 DNA reads TGCGCCAGCAGCCAAGCTGGGACAGGCAATGAAAAACTGTTTTTT.

This chain uses TRBV6-5 with TRBJ1-1; D is undetermined. V shed 2 bases and J shed 11 bases, with 15 bases lying between them. CDR1 MNHEY and CDR2 SVGAGI come from the germline V gene. CDR3 length: 13 amino acids. DNA of the CDR3: TGTGCCAGCAGTTACGGAAAGGAACGGCTGGCTTTCTTT. Its translation is CASSYGKERLAFF.

The chain has TRBV12-1 and TRBJ1-1; TRBD1, the table's D call, lacks a check against the DNA. TRBV12-1 is reported as a pseudogene. The CDR3 has 18 residues. Here the CDR3 reads CASSTAGTPPELNTEAFF. CDR3 sequence (DNA): TGTGCCAGCAGCACGGCCGGGACACCCCCGGAGCTGAACACTGAAGCTTTCTTT.

The chain employs TRBV27 and TRBJ2-2; unclear D gene. Germline V gene data show CDR1 as MNHEY and CDR2 as SMNVEV (reference sequence). The length of the CDR3 is 13 residues. With 5 bases removed from V and 2 bases from J, the gap between germline ends came to 6 bases. The CDR3 bases are TGTGCCAGCAGTCCCCCTAACACCGGGGAGCTGTTTTTT. This sequence encodes CASSPPNTGELFF.

V and J are TRBV29-1 and TRBJ2-7; 14 positions agree with TRBD2. CDR1 and CDR2 (germline): SQVTM, ANQGSEA. V trimming: 6 bases; J trimming: 6 bases; junction bases outside the gene matches: 13. The length of the CDR3 is 16 residues. This chain's CDR3 is CSVPGTSGSARGEQYF. Here the CDR3 DNA reads TGCAGCGTCCCGGGGACTAGCGGGAGCGCTCGGGGCGAGCAGTACTTC.

The chain is built from TRBV2 and TRBJ2-5, with 7 bases lining up with TRBD1. The V gene's germline CDR1 is SNHLY and CDR2 FYNNEI. Trimming removed 1 base from V and 1 base from J; junction bases left unmatched: 12. The CDR3 runs to 18 residues. The CDR3 spells CASSEGGTASAGQETQYF. Written as DNA, the CDR3 is TGTGCCAGCAGTGAAGGAGGGACAGCCTCGGCCGGCCAAGAGACCCAGTACTTC.

This chain connects TRBV11-3 to TRBJ1-5; D not resolved. CDR3 length: 17 residues. With 5 bases removed from V and 6 bases from J, the gap between germline ends came to 23 bases. Germline assignment: CDR1 SGHNT and CDR2 YENEEA. CDR3 amino acids: CASSPLIQYSKVQPQHF. CDR3 DNA sequence: TGTGCCAGCAGCCCCCTAATCCAGTACAGCAAAGTTCAGCCCCAGCATTTT. The full variable domain, completed using reference TRBV11-3 and TRBJ1-5, is EAGVVQSPRYKIIEKKQPVAFWCNPISGHNTLYWYLQNLGQGPELLIRYENEEAVDDSQLPKDRFSAERLKGVDSTLKIQPAELGDSAVYLCASSPLIQYSKVQPQHFGDGTRLSIL.

The rearrangement joins TRBV20-1 to TRBJ1-1; D is unclear. The CDR3 has 11 amino acids. V lost 5 bases, J lost 3 bases, and 7 bases lay in between. Germline values: CDR1 DFQATT, CDR2 SNEGSKA (reference sequence). The CDR3 region is CSAESDTEAFF. CDR3 nucleotides: TGCAGTGCTGAGTCGGACACTGAAGCTTTCTTT.

V usage is TRBV6-2 or TRBV6-3 and J usage is TRBJ1-2, with D perhaps matching TRBD1 (5 bases). CDR1 is MNHEY and CDR2 is SVGEGT in the germline V gene. V shed 1 base and J shed 2 bases, with 20 bases lying between them. The CDR3 is 18 residues long. CDR3 amino acids: CASSYYHLKGEENYGYTF. CDR3 sequence (DNA): TGTGCCAGCAGTTACTACCACCTTAAAGGGGAAGAAAACTATGGCTACACCTTC.

V usage is TRBV3-1 (or the pseudogene TRBV3-2) and J usage is TRBJ1-1, with D possibly TRBD1 on 5 matching bases. The CDR3 is 15 amino acids. V was shortened by 5 bases and J by 5 bases, with 18 bases between the two germline ends. CDR1 is LGHDT and CDR2 is YNNKEL in the germline V gene (reference sequence). CDR3 sequence reads: CASSGATEAWTEAFF. The CDR3 region has the DNA TGTGCCAGCAGCGGGGCCACCGAAGCGTGGACTGAAGCTTTCTTT.

This clone was picked up one time. The rearrangement links TRBV18 to TRBJ1-3, with D uncertain. CDR3 length: 13 amino acids. From germline, CDR1 is KGHSH and CDR2 LQKENI. Trimming stripped 2 bases from V and 1 base from J, with 3 bases between. CDR3: CASSPDSGNTIYF. CDR3 in DNA: TGTGCCAGCTCACCAGATTCTGGAAACACCATATATTTT.

The rearrangement uses TRBV7-2 and TRBJ1-2, with D tentatively TRBD1 (5 bases). The germline V and J ends were trimmed by 5 bases and 4 bases, with 17 bases remaining between them. Germline CDR1 reads SGHTA; CDR2 reads FQGNSA. The CDR3 length is 15 residues. CDR3 region: CASSPSTETPYGYTF. Written as DNA, the CDR3 is TGTGCCAGCAGCCCGTCGACAGAGACCCCCTATGGCTACACCTTC.

Turning to this clone: The sample has other DNA sequences that encode this CDR3 too. The chain recombines TRBV27 with TRBJ2-1; 12 nucleotides match TRBD2. J gave up 7 bases and V 6 bases, and 7 bases lay outside the gene matches. Germline V gene sequence: CDR1 MNHEY, CDR2 SMNVEV (reference sequence). This CDR3 is 15 amino acids long. This CDR3 reads CASSSGTSGRNEQFF. The CDR3 coding sequence is TGTGCCAGCAGCTCCGGGACTAGCGGGCGGAATGAGCAGTTCTTC.

The chain joins TRBV11-2 to TRBJ1-2, with 10 bases identical to TRBD1. CDR1 is SGHAT and CDR2 is FQNNGV in the germline V gene. This CDR3 is built from 15 residues. J was trimmed by 3 bases and V by 5 bases; bases with no gene match: 6. In DNA form, the CDR3 reads TGTGCCAGCAGCCCGAGGACAGGGGGATACTATGGCTACACCTTC. It translates to CASSPRTGGYYGYTF.

The genes are TRBV5-5 and TRBJ2-5, with D uncertain. Trimming stripped 1 base from V and 4 bases from J, with 5 bases between. Germline CDR1 reads SGHKS; CDR2 reads YYEKEE (reference sequence). The CDR3 covers 12 residues. The CDR3 DNA is TGTGCCAGCAGCTTGTCGGGAGAGACCCAGTACTTC. Translating gives CASSLSGETQYF.